Reported below is one T cell receptor beta chain. Its antigen is as yet unknown. The sample is drawn from a study of early T cells in non-severe SARS-CoV-2 infection. About the research overall: With bulk RNA from unsorted whole blood as input, sequencing yielded unpaired chains. Study results and limitations: Using VDJdb, the matching emphasized anti-spike CD8 responses while missing private and CD4 specificities.

The ends lost 6 bases at V and 5 bases at J; junction bases unmatched: 12. Germline V CDR1 and CDR2: LGHNA, YSLEER. The length of the CDR3 is 16 residues. Attachment of unique molecular identifiers was made to individual cDNA molecules. TCRdb reprocessed the 5' RACE reads with MiXCR, giving one entry per CDR3 protein. Here the sample spans roughly 66,000 distinct CDR3 sequences, around 9% being singletons. This clonotype was obtained from an adult who was a healthcare worker with PCR-confirmed SARS-CoV-2 infection or an uninfected control (not recorded which). Sample: whole blood. The chain uses TRBV4-3 and TRBJ1-5; 8 bases agree with TRBD1. This CDR3 is CASSPTARGLDQPQHF. For the CDR3, the DNA is TGCGCCAGCAGTCCTACCGCCAGGGGGCTAGATCAGCCCCAGCATTTT.